What follows describes a single TCR beta chain. Its antigen is unidentified. The data belong to a study of OX40 agonist ivuxolimab in advanced cancers. Profiling relied on immunoSEQ multiplex PCR, and the TCRdb table lists in-frame clones only, not all of them. The table includes 60,000 or so clones, approximately 86% detected once. Study results and caveats: The 0.1-3.0 mg/kg partial responders had among the lowest clonal expansion.

This specimen consisted of CD4+ or CD8+ T cells sorted from blood, obtained in a trial of the OX40 agonist ivuxolimab. This sequence was found in an adult with an advanced solid tumor such as melanoma, head and neck, liver or kidney cancer.

The CDR3 sequence: CASSPAVELAGADTQYF. CDR3 bases: TGCGCCAGCAGCCCGGCCGTTGAACTAGCGGGGGCAGATACGCAGTATTTT. The rearrangement uses TRBV4-3 and TRBJ2-3; 11 positions agree with TRBD2. Germline assignment: CDR1 LGHNA and CDR2 YSLEER. With V trimmed by 4 bases and J by 4 bases, 10 bases remained unmatched. The CDR3 spans 17 residues.